The source of this T cell receptor beta chain is a study of shared clonotypes between healthy human individuals. Whole-study results and caveats: Blood was the only sampled material, and tissue repertoires likely differ.

Genomic DNA per cell subset filled all wells of several immunoSEQ plates. Per the original data handling: Filtering differed because ImmunoSEQ produced junction-only sequences that carried no quality scores. Using immunoSEQ multiplex PCR, the repertoire was profiled, and TCRdb retains in-frame clones only, with some absent. V, J and clone size are taken as reported in that table, and D and trimming were inferred from the DNA itself. The sample includes fewer than 550,000 clones, nearly 80% of them seen just once. CDR3 size: 13 residues. The V gene's germline CDR1 is MNHEY and CDR2 SVGAGI. V was trimmed by 9 bases and J by 3 bases, leaving 12 bases between them. For this clone: What it binds is not known.

The rearrangement uses TRBV6-5 and TRBJ2-1; D remains ambiguous. Sequencing input: PBMCs. The clonotype comes from a woman between 40 and 50 years old in good health. Some clones in this sample may be carry-over from other donors' samples. CDR3: CASKKTYYNEQFF. DNA for the CDR3: TGTGCCAGTAAGAAAACCTACTACAATGAGCAGTTCTTC.